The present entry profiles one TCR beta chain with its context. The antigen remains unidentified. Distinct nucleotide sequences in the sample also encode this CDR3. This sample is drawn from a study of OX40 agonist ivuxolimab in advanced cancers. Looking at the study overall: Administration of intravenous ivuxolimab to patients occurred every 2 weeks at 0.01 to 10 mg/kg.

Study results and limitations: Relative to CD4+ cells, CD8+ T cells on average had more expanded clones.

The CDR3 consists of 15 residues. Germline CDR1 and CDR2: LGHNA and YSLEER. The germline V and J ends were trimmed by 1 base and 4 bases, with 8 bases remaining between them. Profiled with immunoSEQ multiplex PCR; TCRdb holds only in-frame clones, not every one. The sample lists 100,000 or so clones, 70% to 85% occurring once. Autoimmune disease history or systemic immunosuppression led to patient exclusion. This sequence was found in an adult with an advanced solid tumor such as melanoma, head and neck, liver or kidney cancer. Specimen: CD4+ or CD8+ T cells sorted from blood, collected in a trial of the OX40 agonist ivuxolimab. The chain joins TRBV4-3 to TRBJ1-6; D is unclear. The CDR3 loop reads CASSQGRTYNSPLHF. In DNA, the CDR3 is TGCGCCAGCAGCCAAGGTCGCACATATAATTCACCCCTCCACTTT.